The 22 T cell receptor beta chains below were found in one sample sequenced in a study of Ad26.COV2.S vaccination and SARS-CoV-2 variants. Profiling relied on immunoSEQ multiplex PCR, and the TCRdb table lists in-frame clones only, not all of them. The repertoire holds 440,000 or so clones, with 80% to 95% as singletons. Treatment described: about 20 received Ad26.COV2.S at low or high dose, single or two shots; about 5 received placebo; per-sample allocation not given. Specimens were obtained on day 63 following the first vaccine or placebo injection. This specimen consisted of peripheral blood, obtained in a trial of Ad26.COV2.S vaccine versus placebo. Every receptor here comes from a person between 18 and 59 years old who received the Ad26.COV2.S COVID-19 vaccine or a placebo.

The rearrangement uses TRBV4-3 and TRBJ1-5, with no clear D. Trimming stripped 0 bases from V and 2 bases from J, with 5 bases between. CDR3 length: 14 amino acids. Germline V CDR1 and CDR2: LGHNA, YSLEER. The CDR3 sequence is CASSQEGRNQPQHF. The CDR3 DNA reads as TGCGCCAGCAGCCAAGAAGGACGCAATCAGCCCCAGCATTTT.

The chain carries TRBV5-4 and TRBJ2-6; 7 nucleotides agree with TRBD2. V was pared by 3 bases and J by 3 bases, with 6 bases of the junction left unmatched. CDR3 length: 16 amino acids. The germline CDR1 and CDR2 sequences are SGHNT and YYREEE (reference sequence). The chain's CDR3 is CASSSPERGGANVLTF. CDR3 coding DNA: TGTGCCAGCAGCTCCCCTGAGCGGGGTGGGGCCAACGTCCTGACTTTC.

This clone was seen just once. This chain connects TRBV4-3 to TRBJ2-7, with 7 bases lining up with TRBD2. CDR3 length equals 14 residues. V lost 0 bases to trimming and J lost 3 bases; unmatched junction nucleotides: 2. From germline, CDR1 is LGHNA and CDR2 YSLEER. The CDR3 DNA reads TGCGCCAGCAGCCAAGATCGGGGGGTCTACGAGCAGTACTTC. It translates to CASSQDRGVYEQYF.

The CDR3: CASSLAVSIGDEQFF. In DNA, the CDR3 is TGCGCCAGCAGCTTGGCCGTCTCCATAGGCGATGAGCAGTTCTTC. The genes are TRBV5-1 and TRBJ2-1, with D unclear. V lost 0 bases and J lost 8, with 15 bases in between. The CDR3 covers 15 residues. Germline V lookup: CDR1 SGHRS, CDR2 YFSETQ.

The chain employs TRBV30 and TRBJ1-1, with no clear D. V was clipped by 0 bases and J by 1 base, with 6 bases between them. Germline CDR1 GTSNPN, CDR2 SVGIG (reference sequence). The CDR3 is made up of 13 amino acids. CDR3 amino acids: CAWSVPGNTEAFF. Here the CDR3 DNA reads TGTGCCTGGAGTGTACCAGGGAACACTGAAGCTTTCTTT.

This clone was observed once. The chain has TRBV20-1 and TRBJ2-1, with D unresolved. V was trimmed by 6 bases and J by 4 bases, leaving 4 bases between them. The germline gives CDR1 DFQATT, CDR2 SNEGSKA (reference sequence). This CDR3 is built from 10 residues. CDR3 in amino acids: CSALYNEQFF. As DNA, the CDR3 is TGCAGTGCCCTTTACAATGAGCAGTTCTTC.

The chain combines TRBV27 with TRBJ2-3; no definite D call. The V end lost 2 bases, the J end lost 4 bases, and 10 bases lay between the germline ends. The germline V gene encodes CDR1 MNHEY and CDR2 SMNVEV (reference sequence). The CDR3 is 14 residues long. CDR3 region: CASSLGSSPDTQYF. Here the CDR3 DNA reads TGTGCCAGCAGTTTAGGCTCCTCCCCAGATACGCAGTATTTT.

CDR3 loop: CASSFFVAWQFF. The CDR3 coding sequence is TGTGCCAGCAGTTTCTTTGTTGCTTGGCAGTTCTTC. The chain joins TRBV12-3 or TRBV12-4 to TRBJ2-1; D gene unclear. The CDR3 runs to 12 residues. The V gene lost 3 bases and the J gene lost 12 bases, with 12 bases spanning the gap.

The rearrangement joins TRBV28 to TRBJ1-2; D is possibly TRBD1 (5 bases). The CDR3 sequence is 15 residues long. Deletions cut 2 bases from V and 9 bases from J, with 19 bases between. Germline-derived CDR1 and CDR2 are MDHEN and SYDVKM. CDR3 coding DNA: TGTGCCAGCAGTTTAACAGGACGGGAGTTTGATAGCTACACCTTC. As protein: CASSLTGREFDSYTF.

This sequence joins TRBV7-9 and TRBJ1-1; D unclear. The V and J ends lost 0 bases and 5 bases respectively, with 13 bases between them. CDR1 and CDR2 (germline): SEHNR, FQNEAQ (reference sequence). There are 15 residues in the CDR3. CDR3 nucleotides: TGTGCCAGCAGCTTAGCCCGACAAGGTAGGACTGAAGCTTTCTTT. It specifies CASSLARQGRTEAFF. Drawing the rest from reference TRBV7-9 and TRBJ1-1, the complete variable domain is DTGVSQNPRHKITKRGQNVTFRCDPISEHNRLYWYRQTLGQGPEFLTYFQNEAQLEKSRLLSDRFSAERPKGSFSTLEIQRTEQGDSAMYLCASSLARQGRTEAFFGQGTRLTVV.

The chain recombines TRBV5-1 with TRBJ2-7; D perhaps matches TRBD2 (6 bases). The germline gives CDR1 SGHRS, CDR2 YFSETQ. Deletions cut 0 bases from V and 2 bases from J, with 15 bases between. The CDR3 length is 16 residues. CDR3 sequence reads: CASSLAVADYPYEQYF. In DNA, the CDR3 is TGCGCCAGCAGCTTGGCGGTAGCGGACTACCCCTACGAGCAGTACTTC.

The chain combines TRBV5-1 with TRBJ2-2, with 7 bases aligning to TRBD2. Germline assignment: CDR1 SGHRS and CDR2 YFSETQ. The CDR3 extends over 17 amino acids. J gave up 7 bases and V 0 bases, and 12 bases lay outside the gene matches. The CDR3 protein is CASSLAGAGEAFGELFF. Written as DNA, the CDR3 is TGCGCCAGCAGCTTGGCCGGGGCGGGAGAGGCGTTCGGGGAGCTGTTTTTT.

This rearrangement joins TRBV5-1 to TRBJ2-1; D may match TRBD1 or TRBD2 (6 bases each). This CDR3 comprises 15 residues. Germline V CDR1 and CDR2: SGHRS, YFSETQ. Trimming stripped 5 bases from V and 7 bases from J, with 19 bases between. CDR3 coding DNA: TGCGCCAGCAGTATCGGGGGCTGGGTGGCAAATGAGCAGTTCTTC. The encoded protein is CASSIGGWVANEQFF. The full variable domain, its missing parts supplied by reference TRBV5-1 and TRBJ2-1, is KAGVTQTPRYLIKTRGQQVTLSCSPISGHRSVSWYQQTPGQGLQFLFEYFSETQRNKGNFPGRFSGRQFSNSRSEMNVSTLELGDSALYLCASSIGGWVANEQFFGPGTRLTVL.

This clone was observed a single time. The CDR3 spells CASSVVSREEKLFF. The CDR3 nucleotides read TGTGCCAGCAGCGTAGTAAGCCGGGAGGAAAAACTGTTTTTT. This chain uses TRBV9 with TRBJ1-4; no reliable D call. V was cut by 0 bases and J by 8 bases, with 11 bases left in between. CDR1 and CDR2 from the germline V gene are SGDLS and YYNGEE. CDR3 length equals 14 residues.

This chain joins TRBV19 and TRBJ2-4, with 11 bases fitting TRBD2. Per the germline V gene, CDR1 is LNHDA and CDR2 is SQIVND (reference sequence). The CDR3 contains 19 residues. V trimming: 5 bases; J trimming: 1 base; junction bases outside the gene matches: 13. The DNA of the CDR3 is TGTGCCAGTAGTCCCCGACTAGCGGGAAATATCGTTGCCAAAAACATTCAGTACTTC. This translates into CASSPRLAGNIVAKNIQYF.

V gene TRBV7-2 combines with J gene TRBJ2-7; no reliable D call. Germline-derived CDR1 and CDR2 are SGHTA and FQGNSA. This CDR3 spans 12 amino acids. V was shortened by 1 base and J by 7 bases, with 8 bases between the two germline ends. This CDR3 reads CASSLERKEQYF. The CDR3 coding sequence is TGTGCCAGCAGCTTAGAGAGAAAAGAGCAGTACTTC.

The chain carries TRBV25-1 and TRBJ1-2; 8 bases are a match to TRBD1. Trimming took 6 bases from V and 0 from J; bases not matched to a gene: 15. CDR3 length: 18 residues. Germline lookup yields CDR1 MGHDK and CDR2 SYGVNS. The CDR3 reads CASRGPPPQGQANYGYTF. For the CDR3, the DNA is TGTGCCAGCAGAGGGCCCCCCCCGCAGGGACAGGCTAACTATGGCTACACCTTC.

The J gene is TRBJ1-2, the V gene TRBV28; D gene unclear. Trimming pared 6 bases from V and 6 bases from J, leaving 11 bases between. This CDR3 is built from 12 residues. The germline V gene encodes CDR1 MDHEN and CDR2 SYDVKM. For the CDR3, the DNA is TGTGCCAGCAGCTCGATTGGGGATGGCTACACCTTC. Translating it yields CASSSIGDGYTF.

The chain couples TRBV14 to TRBJ2-3, with 9 bases aligning to TRBD2. The CDR3 consists of 15 residues. Germline V gene lookup returns CDR1 SGHDN and CDR2 FVKESK. Trimming at V came to 6 bases and at J to 0 bases, leaving 4 bases not matched to a gene. The CDR3: CASRPTSGSTDTQYF. As DNA, the CDR3 is TGTGCCAGCAGACCCACTAGCGGGAGCACAGATACGCAGTATTTT.

CDR3 region: CASSYRTGMGSPLHF. The CDR3 DNA reads TGTGCCAGCAGTTATCGAACAGGGATGGGGTCACCCCTCCACTTT. The chain has TRBV6-6 and TRBJ1-6; a weak D match, TRBD1 (6 bases). The CDR3 covers 15 residues. Germline-derived CDR1 and CDR2 are MNHNY and SVGAGI (reference sequence). V lost 3 bases and J lost 10, with 16 bases in between.

This clone showed up just once. V usage is TRBV27 and J usage is TRBJ2-7; D unclear. The CDR3 sequence is 14 residues long. V was clipped by 2 bases and J by 5 bases, with 13 bases between them. Germline V gene lookup returns CDR1 MNHEY and CDR2 SMNVEV (reference sequence). CDR3 DNA: TGTGCCAGCAGTTTAGGCGTGGGTTTCAACGAGCAGTACTTC. This gives the protein CASSLGVGFNEQYF.

The V gene is TRBV6-5, the J gene TRBJ2-1; the D gene is possibly TRBD2 (6 bases). The CDR3 spans 12 residues. Germline-derived CDR1 and CDR2 are MNHEY and SVGAGI. V was trimmed by 9 bases and J by 4 bases, leaving 10 bases between them. CDR3 bases: TGTGCCAGTTATCGGGGGTACAATGAGCAGTTCTTC. Its translation is CASYRGYNEQFF.